The source of this TCR beta chain is a study of cytomegalovirus exposure and HLA in healthy donors. General observations from the study: In a later analysis, V- and J-gene trimming of beta chains associated with a DCLRE1C missense variant, replicated independently. Earlier findings revealed that most TCR beta V segments proved productive either about 87% or about 30% of the time. Several of the most significant clusters were apparently associated with common viral pathogens in a later analysis.

In the PCR, 60 Vbeta and 13 Jbeta primers were used. Profiling relied on immunoSEQ multiplex PCR, and the TCRdb table lists in-frame clones only, not all of them. The table records roughly 140,000 clones, approximately 80% of them present only once. Trimming cost V 5 bases and J 4 bases, with 12 bases left between them. The germline V gene encodes CDR1 MDHEN and CDR2 SYDVKM. The CDR3 runs 15 residues. With regard to this clone: Its antigen is currently unknown.

Input material: PBMCs. J is TRBJ2-6 and V is TRBV28; the D gene is possibly TRBD1 (6 bases). The receptor was derived from a man aged 35-49 years in good health and CMV-seronegative. The CDR3 sequence is CASSKTGPGANVLTF. In DNA, the CDR3 is TGTGCCAGCAGTAAAACAGGGCCCGGGGCCAACGTCCTGACTTTC.